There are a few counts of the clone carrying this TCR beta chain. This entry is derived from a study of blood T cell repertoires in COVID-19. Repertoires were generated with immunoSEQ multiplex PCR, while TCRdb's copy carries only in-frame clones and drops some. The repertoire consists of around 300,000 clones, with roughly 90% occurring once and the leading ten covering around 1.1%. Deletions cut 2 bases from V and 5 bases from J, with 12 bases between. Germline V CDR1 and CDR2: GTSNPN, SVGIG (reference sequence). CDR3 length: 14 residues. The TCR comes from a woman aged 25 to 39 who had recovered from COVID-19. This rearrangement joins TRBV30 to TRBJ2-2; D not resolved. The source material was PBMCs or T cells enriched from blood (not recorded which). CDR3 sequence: CAWSPRARTGELFF. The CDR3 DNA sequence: TGTGCCTGGAGTCCCCGTGCGCGGACCGGGGAGCTGTTTTTT.